This T cell receptor (beta chain) was identified during a study of blood T cell repertoires in COVID-19. Study as a whole: Samples representing acute and convalescent COVID-19 were sourced from the United States, Italy and Spain. Sources were T cells, B-cell-depleted T cells, or PBMCs; the material itself was cDNA or gDNA.

Trimming shortened V by 0 bases and J by 10 bases, and 9 bases separated the two germline ends. The CDR3 runs to 13 residues. Germline lookup yields CDR1 LGHNA and CDR2 YNFKEQ. The authors' processing: The assay estimated nucleated cells by amplifying reference gene primers. Using immunoSEQ multiplex PCR, the repertoire was profiled, and TCRdb retains in-frame clones only, with some absent. D and trimming were read from the DNA, whereas the V and J calls and clone size are those reported in that table. The sample holds 120,000 or so clones, 65% to 85% seen once. Researchers sorted participants into cohorts using their self-reported clinical history.

Sequenced input: PBMCs or T cells enriched from blood (not recorded which). The chain couples TRBV4-2 to TRBJ1-4, with unresolved D. This clonotype was sampled from a young woman who had recovered from COVID-19. CDR3 sequence (DNA): TGTGCCAGCAGCCAAGATAACGGTCGAAAACTGTTTTTT. It codes for CASSQDNGRKLFF.